Listed below are T cell receptor beta chains from one sample, sequenced in a study of human T cells and chemical hapten exposure. Using its own MiXCR run on the RACE reads, TCRdb lists one record per CDR3 protein. The table shows around 120,000 distinct CDR3 sequences, with roughly 15% occurring only once. Sequences were derived from whole blood, sampled in connection with sensitization to the hapten diphenylcyclopropenone (DPC). The receptors here all came from a man aged 18 to 35 with alopecia areata. Some clones in this sample may be carry-over from other donors' samples. Both conserved end residues are trimmed from each CDR3.

TRBV10-3,AISGSNVGTAAYNEQF
TRBV6-2/TRBV6-3,ASSYSHQTPNEQF
TRBV14,ASSREGVDIQY
TRBV2,ASSEAGRGRFTGELF
TRBV5-1,ASSYGEATQY
TRBV28,ASSLGEVGQQPQH
TRBV28,ASSYPGRMGTEAF
TRBV4-3,ASSQRHSSTDTQY
TRBV6-5,ASSSAGQGFNGYT
TRBV24-1,ATSNGGAQPQH
TRBV28,ASSPPMGQGTQY
TRBV6-1,ASSPSSRSILMNEQF
TRBV5-1,ASSLNFRVLSDEAF
TRBV7-2,ASSLEGRPNQPQH
TRBV7-3,ASSRPGHENTEAF
TRBV7-3,ASSLTLALNTGELF
TRBV4-3,ASSQDRTANTEAF
TRBV7-2,ASSFWRGGGDTQY
TRBV25-1,ANRSSRDRGVEAF
TRBV20-1,SAGVIGGAGDTQY
TRBV29-1,SVREGRWGTDTQY
TRBV2,ASSGTGGGNYGYT
TRBV7-9,ASSHRLGTDRDSWNTEAF
TRBV7-2,ASSSSGLYGYT
TRBV28,ASSLGEVGLNTGELF
TRBV4-1,ASTNGSPLH
TRBV5-6,ASSIAGSYEQY
TRBV6-2/TRBV6-3,ASSYSTDGDTQY
TRBV9,ASSPQMRDTQY
TRBV11-2,ASRFKGGPT
TRBV4-3,ASSPSDVHIVSGANVLT
TRBV5-6,ASSSQGLVNQPQH
TRBV27,ASSLQTGEGYYNEQF
TRBV11-2,ASRRGMGMNTEAF
TRBV6-5,ASRRTKDQPQH
TRBV7-3,ASSLSGRNTEAF
TRBV10-3,AISGSRGLIETQY
TRBV13,ASSSGQNQPQH
TRBV7-6,ASSSPSDRGGETQY
TRBV6-5,ASSYSRGGGWNSPLH
TRBV6-5,ASSYEWTGIRAGELF
TRBV7-8,ASSLDGRDTEAF
TRBV3-1,ASSYKTSTGELF
TRBV29-1,SVGGGSYNEQF
TRBV12-3/TRBV12-4,ASSRGEGYQPQH
TRBV7-6,ASSLETGISGNTIY
TRBV11-2,ASSLTGGMDTGELF
TRBV12-3/TRBV12-4,ASSFDRVSYNEQF
TRBV12-3/TRBV12-4,ASSPDSLYGYT
TRBV20-1,SAQGYSNQPQH
TRBV18,ASSRNRVGTGRRLQSDQPQH
TRBV5-1,ASSLGGLHQPQH
TRBV29-1,SVESVGGETQY
TRBV7-2,ASSHETRGLTEAF
TRBV20-1,CARDSFSYEQY
TRBV7-2,ASSPSRGQEKLF